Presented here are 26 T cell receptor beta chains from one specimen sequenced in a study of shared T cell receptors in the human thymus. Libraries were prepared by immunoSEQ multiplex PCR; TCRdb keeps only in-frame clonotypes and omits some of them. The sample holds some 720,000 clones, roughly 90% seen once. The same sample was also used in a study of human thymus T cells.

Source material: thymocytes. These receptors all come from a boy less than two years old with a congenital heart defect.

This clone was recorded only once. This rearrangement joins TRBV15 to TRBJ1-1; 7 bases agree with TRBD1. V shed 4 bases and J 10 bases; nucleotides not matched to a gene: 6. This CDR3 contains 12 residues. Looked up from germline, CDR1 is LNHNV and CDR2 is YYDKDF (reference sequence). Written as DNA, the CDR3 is TGTGCCACCAGCAAGAGGGGGCTCGCAGCTTTCTTT. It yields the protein CATSKRGLAAFF.

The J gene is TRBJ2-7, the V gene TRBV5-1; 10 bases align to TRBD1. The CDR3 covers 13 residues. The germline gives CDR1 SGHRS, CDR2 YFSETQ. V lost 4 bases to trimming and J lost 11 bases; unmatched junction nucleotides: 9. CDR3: CASSDTGTGEEYF. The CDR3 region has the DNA TGCGCCAGCAGCGACACCGGGACAGGGGAGGAGTACTTC.

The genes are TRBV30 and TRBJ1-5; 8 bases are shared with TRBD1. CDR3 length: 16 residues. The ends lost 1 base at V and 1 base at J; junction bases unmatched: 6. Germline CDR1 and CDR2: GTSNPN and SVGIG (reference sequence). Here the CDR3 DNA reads TGTGCCTGGAGTGGAGGACAGGGTACCAGCAATCAGCCCCAGCATTTT. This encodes CAWSGGQGTSNQPQHF.

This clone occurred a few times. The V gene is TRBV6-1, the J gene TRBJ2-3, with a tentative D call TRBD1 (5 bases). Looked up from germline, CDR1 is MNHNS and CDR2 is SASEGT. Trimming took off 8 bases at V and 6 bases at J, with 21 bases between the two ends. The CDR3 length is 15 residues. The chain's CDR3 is CASPGIGLTADTQYF. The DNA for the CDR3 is TGTGCCAGCCCAGGGATCGGTCTCACGGCGGATACGCAGTATTTT.

CDR3 DNA sequence: TGCAGCGTTGAGGAGGGCGTCGTCCGGGGCTACACCTTC. Translation gives CSVEEGVVRGYTF. This chain joins TRBV29-1 and TRBJ1-2; D is unclear. The germline V gene encodes CDR1 SQVTM and CDR2 ANQGSEA. V was cut by 3 bases and J by 8 bases, with 16 bases left in between. The CDR3 extends over 13 amino acids.

The CDR3 loop reads CASSSGTSDTEAFF. CDR3 nucleotide sequence: TGCGCCAGCAGCTCCGGGACATCGGACACTGAAGCTTTCTTT. The genes are TRBV5-1 and TRBJ1-1; D perhaps matches TRBD1 (6 bases). CDR1 and CDR2 (germline): SGHRS, YFSETQ. Trimming removed 3 bases at V and 3 bases at J, with 12 bases between. The CDR3 is made up of 14 amino acids. The full variable domain, rest sourced from reference TRBV5-1 and TRBJ1-1, is KAGVTQTPRYLIKTRGQQVTLSCSPISGHRSVSWYQQTPGQGLQFLFEYFSETQRNKGNFPGRFSGRQFSNSRSEMNVSTLELGDSALYLCASSSGTSDTEAFFGQGTRLTVV.

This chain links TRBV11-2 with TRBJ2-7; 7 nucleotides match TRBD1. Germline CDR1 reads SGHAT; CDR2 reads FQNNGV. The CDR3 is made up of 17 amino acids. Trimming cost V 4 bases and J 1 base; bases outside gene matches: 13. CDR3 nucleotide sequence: TGTGCCAGCAGCTCCCACCTCCAGACAGGGTGGTCCTACGAGCAGTACTTC. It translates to CASSSHLQTGWSYEQYF.

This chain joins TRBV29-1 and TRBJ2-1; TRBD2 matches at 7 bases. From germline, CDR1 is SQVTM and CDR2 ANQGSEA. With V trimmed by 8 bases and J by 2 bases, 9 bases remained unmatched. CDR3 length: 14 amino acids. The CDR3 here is CSKAGGSPYNEQFF. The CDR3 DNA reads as TGCAGCAAAGCGGGCGGGAGTCCCTACAATGAGCAGTTCTTC.

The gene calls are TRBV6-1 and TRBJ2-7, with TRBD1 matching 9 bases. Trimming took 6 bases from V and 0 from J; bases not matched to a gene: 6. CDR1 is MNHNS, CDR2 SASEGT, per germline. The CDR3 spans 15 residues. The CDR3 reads CASRSLTGGSYEQYF. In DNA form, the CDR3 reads TGTGCCAGCAGGAGTTTGACAGGGGGCTCCTACGAGCAGTACTTC.

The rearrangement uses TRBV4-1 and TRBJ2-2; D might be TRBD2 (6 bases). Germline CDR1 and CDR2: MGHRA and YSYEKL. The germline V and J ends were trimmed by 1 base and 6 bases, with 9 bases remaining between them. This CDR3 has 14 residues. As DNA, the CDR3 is TGCGCCAGCAGCCAAGTCGGGGAGGCCGGGGAGCTGTTTTTT. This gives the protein CASSQVGEAGELFF.

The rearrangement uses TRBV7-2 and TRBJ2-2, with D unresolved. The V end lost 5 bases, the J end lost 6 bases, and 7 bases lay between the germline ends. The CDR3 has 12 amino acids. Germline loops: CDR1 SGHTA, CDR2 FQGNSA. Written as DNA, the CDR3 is TGTGCCAGCAGCATCGCGGCCGGGGAGCTGTTTTTT. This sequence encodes CASSIAAGELFF.

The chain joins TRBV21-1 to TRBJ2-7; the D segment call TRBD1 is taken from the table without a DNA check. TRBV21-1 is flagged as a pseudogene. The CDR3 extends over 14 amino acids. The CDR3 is CANNKYRVWYEQYF. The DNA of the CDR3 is TGTGCCAACAATAAATACAGGGTTTGGTACGAGCAGTACTTC.

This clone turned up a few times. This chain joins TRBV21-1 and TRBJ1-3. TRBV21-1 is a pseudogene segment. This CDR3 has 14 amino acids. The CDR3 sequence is CASNRGLNGNTIYF. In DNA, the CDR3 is TGTGCCAGCAACCGCGGACTTAATGGAAACACCATATATTTT.

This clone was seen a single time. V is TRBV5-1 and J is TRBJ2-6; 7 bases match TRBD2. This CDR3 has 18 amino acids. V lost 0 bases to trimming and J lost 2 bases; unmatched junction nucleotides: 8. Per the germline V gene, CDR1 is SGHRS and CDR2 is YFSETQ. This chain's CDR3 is CASSLAGPGRAGANVLTF. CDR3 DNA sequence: TGCGCCAGCAGCTTGGCCGGTCCAGGGAGGGCTGGGGCCAACGTCCTGACTTTC.

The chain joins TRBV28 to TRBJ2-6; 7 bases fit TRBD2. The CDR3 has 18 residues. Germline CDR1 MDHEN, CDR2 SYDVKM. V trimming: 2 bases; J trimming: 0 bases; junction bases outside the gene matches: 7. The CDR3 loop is CASSLGRVPPSGANVLTF. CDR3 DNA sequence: TGTGCCAGCAGTTTAGGGAGGGTCCCACCCTCTGGGGCCAACGTCCTGACTTTC.

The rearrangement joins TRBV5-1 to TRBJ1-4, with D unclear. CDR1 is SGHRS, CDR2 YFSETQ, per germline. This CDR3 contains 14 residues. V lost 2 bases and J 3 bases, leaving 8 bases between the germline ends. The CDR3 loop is CASSLAGPNEKLFF. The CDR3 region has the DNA TGCGCCAGCAGCTTAGCGGGCCCTAATGAAAAACTGTTTTTT.

The CDR3 spells CAWTRSTDTQYF. In DNA form, the CDR3 reads TGTGCCTGGACCAGAAGCACAGATACGCAGTATTTT. The rearrangement joins TRBV30 to TRBJ2-3; D is ambiguous. CDR1 GTSNPN and CDR2 SVGIG come from the germline V gene (reference sequence). V lost 4 bases, J lost 0 bases, and 5 bases lay in between. This CDR3 is 12 amino acids long.

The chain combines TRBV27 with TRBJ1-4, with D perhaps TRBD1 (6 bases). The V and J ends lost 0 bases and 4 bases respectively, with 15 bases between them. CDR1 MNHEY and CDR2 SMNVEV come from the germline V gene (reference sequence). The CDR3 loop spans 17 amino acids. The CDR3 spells CASSLSSRGRVNEKLFF. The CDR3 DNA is TGTGCCAGCAGTTTATCGTCCAGGGGAAGGGTTAATGAAAAACTGTTTTTT.

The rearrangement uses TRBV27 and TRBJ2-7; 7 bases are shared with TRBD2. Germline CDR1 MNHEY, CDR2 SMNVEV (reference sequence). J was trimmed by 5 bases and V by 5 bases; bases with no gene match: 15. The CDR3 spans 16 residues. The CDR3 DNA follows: TGTGCCAGCAGTATTAGTCTTGGACTAGTCCCCCACGAGCAGTACTTC. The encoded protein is CASSISLGLVPHEQYF.

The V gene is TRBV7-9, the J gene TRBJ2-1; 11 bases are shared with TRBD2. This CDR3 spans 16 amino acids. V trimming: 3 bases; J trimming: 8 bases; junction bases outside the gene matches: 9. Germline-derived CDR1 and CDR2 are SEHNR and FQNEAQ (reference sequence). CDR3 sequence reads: CASSFRLAGIPHEQFF. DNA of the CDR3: TGTGCCAGCAGCTTTCGACTAGCGGGGATCCCACATGAGCAGTTCTTC.

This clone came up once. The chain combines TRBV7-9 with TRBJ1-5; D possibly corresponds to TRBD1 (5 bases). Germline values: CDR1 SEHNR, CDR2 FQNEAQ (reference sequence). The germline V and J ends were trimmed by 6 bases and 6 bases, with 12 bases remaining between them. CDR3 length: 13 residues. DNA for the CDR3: TGTGCCAGCAGTCCAGGTAGGGGTCAGCCCCAGCATTTT. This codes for CASSPGRGQPQHF.

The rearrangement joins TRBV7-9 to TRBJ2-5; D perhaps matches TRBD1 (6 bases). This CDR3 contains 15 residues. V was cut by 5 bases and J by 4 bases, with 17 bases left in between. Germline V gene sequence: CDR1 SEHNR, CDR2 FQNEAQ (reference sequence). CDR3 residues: CASSPGHFGGETQYF. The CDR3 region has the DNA TGTGCCAGCAGCCCGGGACACTTCGGAGGAGAGACCCAGTACTTC.

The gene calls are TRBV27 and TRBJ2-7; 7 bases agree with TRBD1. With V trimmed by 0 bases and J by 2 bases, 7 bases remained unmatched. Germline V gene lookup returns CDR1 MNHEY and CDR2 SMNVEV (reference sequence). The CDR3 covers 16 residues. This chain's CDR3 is CASSLSVTGSTYEQYF. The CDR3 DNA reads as TGTGCCAGCAGTTTATCGGTGACAGGGTCCACCTACGAGCAGTACTTC.

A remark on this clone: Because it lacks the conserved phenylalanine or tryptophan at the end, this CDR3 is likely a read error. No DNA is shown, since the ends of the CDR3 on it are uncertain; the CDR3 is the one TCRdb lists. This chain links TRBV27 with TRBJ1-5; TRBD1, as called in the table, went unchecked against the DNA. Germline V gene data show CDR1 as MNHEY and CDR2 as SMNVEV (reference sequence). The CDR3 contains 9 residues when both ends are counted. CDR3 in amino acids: CASSWARGP.

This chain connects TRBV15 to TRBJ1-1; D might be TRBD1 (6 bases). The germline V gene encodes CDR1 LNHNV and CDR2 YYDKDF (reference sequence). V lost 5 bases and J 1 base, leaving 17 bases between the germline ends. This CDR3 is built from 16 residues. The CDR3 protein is CATSPNTPRGNTEAFF. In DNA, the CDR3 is TGTGCCACCAGCCCCAACACCCCCAGGGGGAACACTGAAGCTTTCTTT.

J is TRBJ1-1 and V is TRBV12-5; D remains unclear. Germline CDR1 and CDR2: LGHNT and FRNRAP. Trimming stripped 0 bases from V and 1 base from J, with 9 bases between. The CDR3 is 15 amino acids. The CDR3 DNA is TGTGCTAGTGGTTTGGTAAGCCAGGCGAACACTGAAGCTTTCTTT. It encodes CASGLVSQANTEAFF.